These 28 T cell receptor beta chains were sequenced from one sample in a study of T cell changes during pregnancy in multiple sclerosis. The method was immunoSEQ multiplex PCR; TCRdb's version includes in-frame clones alone and lacks a portion of them. The table includes under 75,000 clones, 80% to 95% detected once. The input for sequencing was CD8+ T cells from peripheral blood mononuclear cells, taken in the second trimester of pregnancy. These TCRs come from a female donor with multiple sclerosis, enrolled in a pregnancy study.

V is TRBV7-2 and J is TRBJ1-1; D possibly corresponds to TRBD1 (5 bases). Germline CDR1 is SGHTA and CDR2 is FQGNSA. CDR3 length: 14 residues. Trimming took off 1 base at V and 5 bases at J, with 11 bases between the two ends. DNA for the CDR3: TGTGCCAGCAGCTTAGTGACAGCCCAGACTGAAGCTTTCTTT. Translating it yields CASSLVTAQTEAFF. The entire variable domain, with the rest obtained from reference TRBV7-2 and TRBJ1-1, is as follows: GAGVSQSPSNKVTEKGKDVELRCDPISGHTALYWYRQSLGQGLEFLIYFQGNSAPDKSGLPSDRFSAERTGGSVSTLTIQRTQQEDSAVYLCASSLVTAQTEAFFGQGTRLTVV.

This chain links TRBV28 with TRBJ2-1; no clear D gene. This CDR3 has 15 residues. The V end lost 6 bases, the J end lost 3 bases, and 15 bases lay between the germline ends. Looked up from germline, CDR1 is MDHEN and CDR2 is SYDVKM. In nucleotides, the CDR3 is TGTGCCAGCAGCCCTGTGGAGTACCTCTACAATGAGCAGTTCTTC. Residues: CASSPVEYLYNEQFF. Based on the CDR3 plus reference TRBV28 and TRBJ2-1, the full variable domain is DVKVTQSSRYLVKRTGEKVFLECVQDMDHENMFWYRQDPGLGLRLIYFSYDVKMKEKGDIPEGYSVSREKKERFSLILESASTNQTSMYLCASSPVEYLYNEQFFGPGTRLTVL.

The chain employs TRBV15 and TRBJ1-6; D is undetermined. Trimming cost V 0 bases and J 6 bases, with 12 bases left between them. In germline, CDR1 is LNHNV, CDR2 YYDKDF (reference sequence). The CDR3 has 16 amino acids. CDR3 protein: CATSRDMLEINSPLHF. The CDR3 region has the DNA TGTGCCACCAGCAGAGATATGTTAGAGATTAATTCACCCCTCCACTTT.

The J gene is TRBJ1-2, the V gene TRBV19, with TRBD1 matching over 10 bases. The CDR3 covers 15 residues. Germline V CDR1 and CDR2: LNHDA, SQIVND (reference sequence). V shed 4 bases, J shed 4 bases, and the junction held 6 bases outside the gene matches. The DNA of the CDR3 is TGTGCCAGTAGTAACCGGGACAGGGGACTCTATGGCTACACCTTC. Translating it yields CASSNRDRGLYGYTF.

V usage is TRBV27 and J usage is TRBJ2-7; TRBD2 aligns across 12 bases. Germline loops: CDR1 MNHEY, CDR2 SMNVEV (reference sequence). The CDR3 runs 16 residues. The trim removed 2 bases at V and 5 bases at J, leaving 7 bases unmatched. The CDR3 sequence is CASSLRTSGNKNEQYF. Written as DNA, the CDR3 is TGTGCCAGCAGTTTACGGACTAGCGGGAATAAAAACGAGCAGTACTTC.

The V call is TRBV5-4, the J call TRBJ2-1, with D hard to call. The germline V and J ends were trimmed by 4 bases and 7 bases, with 12 bases remaining between them. The CDR3 contains 13 residues. Germline values: CDR1 SGHNT, CDR2 YYREEE (reference sequence). In DNA form, the CDR3 reads TGTGCCAGCAGCCCCCGGGTGGCTAATGAGCAGTTCTTC. Encoded protein: CASSPRVANEQFF. Full variable domain (outside the CDR3, taken from reference TRBV5-4 and TRBJ2-1): ETGVTQSPTHLIKTRGQQVTLRCSSQSGHNTVSWYQQALGQGPQFIFQYYREEENGRGNFPPRFSGLQFPNYSSELNVNALELDDSALYLCASSPRVANEQFFGPGTRLTVL.

About this clone itself: Germline is not matched at one junction end, which may reflect a read error. The CDR3 protein is CASSQDLSGAVIF. The DNA for the CDR3 is TGTGCCAGCAGCCAAGATCTAAGCGGGGCAGTGATTTTT. This chain links TRBV4-2 with TRBJ2-3; 7 bases agree with TRBD2. Germline CDR1 is LGHNA and CDR2 is YNFKEQ. The CDR3 sequence is 13 residues long.

The chain combines TRBV29-1 with TRBJ1-2; D is possibly TRBD1 (6 bases). The CDR3 has 12 amino acids. CDR1 and CDR2 from the germline V gene are SQVTM and ANQGSEA. V was trimmed by 6 bases and J by 2 bases, leaving 10 bases between them. In nucleotides, the CDR3 is TGCAGCGTGGTCACAGGGAACTATGGCTACACCTTC. Its protein product is CSVVTGNYGYTF.

The rearrangement uses TRBV7-9 and TRBJ1-5, with 9 bases matching TRBD1. V lost 3 bases to trimming and J lost 6 bases; unmatched junction nucleotides: 6. This CDR3 comprises 15 residues. Germline-derived CDR1 and CDR2 are SEHNR and FQNEAQ (reference sequence). CDR3 sequence reads: CASSLGQGQGQPQHF. The CDR3 DNA follows: TGTGCCAGCAGCTTGGGACAGGGACAGGGTCAGCCCCAGCATTTT.

The rearrangement joins TRBV6-5 to TRBJ2-2; 7 nucleotides match TRBD2. Germline V CDR1 and CDR2: MNHEY, SVGAGI. Trimming cost V 4 bases and J 5 bases; bases outside gene matches: 4. The CDR3 totals 14 residues. The CDR3 reads CASSSYGGTGELFF. For the CDR3, the DNA is TGTGCCAGCAGTTCCTACGGGGGGACCGGGGAGCTGTTTTTT.

This clone was detected once. V is TRBV10-2 and J is TRBJ1-2; 7 bases are shared with TRBD1. The trim removed 5 bases at V and 10 bases at J, leaving 7 bases unmatched. CDR1 is WSHSY, CDR2 SAAADI, per germline. The CDR3 is 12 amino acids. CDR3 bases: TGCGCCAGCAGTCCCGGGACAGTGCACTACACCTTC. Translating it yields CASSPGTVHYTF.

The chain joins TRBV9 to TRBJ2-7, with 7 bases that match TRBD2. After removal of 4 bases from V and 6 bases from J, the junction contained 7 bases not matched to a gene. The germline CDR1 and CDR2 sequences are SGDLS and YYNGEE. The CDR3 contains 13 residues. This CDR3 is CASSLPGRTEQYF. DNA for the CDR3: TGTGCCAGCAGCCTCCCCGGGAGGACCGAGCAGTACTTC.

The chain carries TRBV5-1 and TRBJ2-1, with 13 bases fitting TRBD2. J gave up 0 bases and V 0 bases, and 3 bases lay outside the gene matches. The CDR3 has 18 amino acids. The germline V gene encodes CDR1 SGHRS and CDR2 YFSETQ. As DNA, the CDR3 is TGCGCCAGCAGCTTGGGACTAGCGGGAGGACTCTCCTACAATGAGCAGTTCTTC. Translating it yields CASSLGLAGGLSYNEQFF.

The gene calls are TRBV7-3 and TRBJ2-2; 14 positions match TRBD2. V was clipped by 0 bases and J by 7 bases; unmatched bases: 10. The CDR3 is 19 residues long. The germline CDR1 and CDR2 sequences are SGHTA and FQGTGA. This CDR3 is CASSLTGTSGSLRGGELFF. The CDR3 coding sequence is TGTGCCAGCAGCTTAACCGGGACTAGCGGGAGCCTCCGGGGCGGGGAGCTGTTTTTT. Supplemented by reference TRBV7-3 and TRBJ2-2, the full variable domain reads GAGVSQTPSNKVTEKGKYVELRCDPISGHTALYWYRQSLGQGPEFLIYFQGTGAADDSGLPNDRFFAVRPEGSVSTLKIQRTERGDSAVYLCASSLTGTSGSLRGGELFFGEGSRLTVL.

This sequence joins TRBV5-1 and TRBJ2-7, with D possibly TRBD1 on 6 matching bases. The CDR3 runs to 12 residues. Germline V lookup: CDR1 SGHRS, CDR2 YFSETQ. V lost 2 bases, J lost 3 bases, and 6 bases lay in between. The CDR3 DNA is TGCGCCAGCAGCTTAGGGGGCTACGAGCAGTACTTC. Residues: CASSLGGYEQYF.

The chain links TRBV5-8 to TRBJ2-2; the D is unclear. V dropped 0 bases and J dropped 4 bases, with 10 bases sitting between them. The CDR3 consists of 15 residues. CDR1 is SGHTS, CDR2 YDEGEE, per germline. CDR3 loop: CASSLGQVATGELFF. The CDR3 bases are TGTGCCAGCAGCTTGGGTCAGGTCGCCACCGGGGAGCTGTTTTTT.

The chain joins TRBV19 to TRBJ2-7; TRBD2 agrees at 8 bases. Germline CDR1 reads LNHDA; CDR2 reads SQIVND (reference sequence). J lost 5 bases, V lost 5 bases, and 8 bases had no gene match. This CDR3 spans 14 amino acids. The CDR3 sequence is CASSPKRERNEQYF. In nucleotides, the CDR3 is TGTGCCAGTAGTCCGAAGCGGGAGAGAAACGAGCAGTACTTC.

V usage is TRBV6-6 and J usage is TRBJ1-1; TRBD1 is a possible D gene (5 bases). This CDR3 spans 13 amino acids. V was pared by 2 bases and J by 8 bases, with 12 bases between. The germline CDR1 and CDR2 sequences are MNHNY and SVGAGI (reference sequence). For the CDR3, the DNA is TGTGCCAGCAGTTACAAGGCGGGGCCCGAAGCTTTCTTT. Its protein is CASSYKAGPEAFF.

This chain's CDR3 is CASTLGAGEGTGELFF. CDR3 DNA: TGTGCCAGCACACTGGGGGCGGGTGAGGGGACCGGGGAGCTGTTTTTT. The V and J genes are TRBV27 and TRBJ2-2; the D gene is possibly TRBD1 (6 bases). Between the trimmed V and J ends, which lost 7 bases and 5 bases, there was a span of 20 bases. Germline CDR1 is MNHEY and CDR2 is SMNVEV (reference sequence). The CDR3 spans 16 residues.

This clone was detected once. V usage is TRBV10-3 and J usage is TRBJ1-2, with TRBD1 matching over 10 bases. The CDR3 length is 16 residues. CDR1 and CDR2 (germline): ENHRY, SYGVKD. Germline trimming cut 4 bases from V and 1 base from J; bases unmatched to any gene: 6. The CDR3 loop reads CAISGSGDRGNYGYTF. CDR3 sequence (DNA): TGTGCCATCAGTGGATCTGGGGACAGGGGTAACTATGGCTACACCTTC.

This chain joins TRBV9 and TRBJ1-2; D remains ambiguous. Germline loops: CDR1 SGDLS, CDR2 YYNGEE. Between the trimmed V and J ends, which lost 0 bases and 7 bases, there was a span of 16 bases. The CDR3 is made up of 15 amino acids. CDR3 region: CASSVDGKWLSGYTF. The CDR3 DNA is TGTGCCAGCAGCGTAGACGGTAAGTGGTTAAGTGGCTACACCTTC.

V and J are TRBV6-5 and TRBJ2-5, with 7 bases aligning to TRBD2. Trimming at V came to 2 bases and at J to 5 bases, leaving 5 bases not matched to a gene. Germline V lookup: CDR1 MNHEY, CDR2 SVGAGI. This CDR3 is built from 14 residues. The CDR3 loop is CASSYEGGPETQYF. The CDR3 nucleotides are TGTGCCAGCAGTTACGAGGGAGGGCCCGAGACCCAGTACTTC.

A few counts support this clone. In nucleotides, the CDR3 is TGTGCCAGCAGACTAGCGGGGGTGGAGACCCAGTACTTC. It yields the protein CASRLAGVETQYF. The V and J genes are TRBV27 and TRBJ2-5, with 11 positions matching TRBD2. The CDR3 totals 13 residues. V dropped 6 bases and J dropped 5; count of bases not matched to a gene: 2. From germline, CDR1 is MNHEY and CDR2 SMNVEV (reference sequence).

V and J are TRBV30 and TRBJ2-2; weak D call: TRBD1 (5 bases). Trimming took 2 bases from V and 5 from J, leaving 9 bases between them. Looked up from germline, CDR1 is GTSNPN and CDR2 is SVGIG (reference sequence). This CDR3 comprises 13 residues. The CDR3 sequence is CAWSSGITGELFF. CDR3 nucleotides: TGTGCCTGGAGTTCAGGGATAACCGGGGAGCTGTTTTTT.

The V gene is TRBV9, the J gene TRBJ2-7; the match to TRBD1 covers 8 bases. The J segment lost 6 bases and the V segment lost 2 bases, leaving 7 bases of the junction unmatched. Germline loops: CDR1 SGDLS, CDR2 YYNGEE. The CDR3 is 14 residues long. The CDR3 DNA sequence: TGTGCCAGCAGCGTCGCGAACAGGGGGTCCGAGCAGTACTTC. Its translation: CASSVANRGSEQYF.

V gene TRBV6-6 combines with J gene TRBJ1-5; no clear D. The V and J ends lost 1 base and 0 bases respectively, with 10 bases between them. Per the germline V gene, CDR1 is MNHNY and CDR2 is SVGAGI (reference sequence). This CDR3 region has 16 residues. CDR3 region: CASSYFHCYSNQPQHF. The CDR3 nucleotides read TGTGCCAGCAGTTACTTTCACTGTTATAGCAATCAGCCCCAGCATTTT.

The CDR3, as DNA: TGTGCCAGCGGCCCCACAGATACGCAGTATTTT. It specifies CASGPTDTQYF. The J gene is TRBJ2-3, the V gene TRBV9; D is undetermined. Per the germline V gene, CDR1 is SGDLS and CDR2 is YYNGEE. There are 11 residues in the CDR3. Trimming removed 7 bases at V and 2 bases at J, with 5 bases between.

The sample holds one count of this clone. V gene TRBV27 combines with J gene TRBJ1-6, with TRBD1 identical over 8 bases. Trimming cost V 8 bases and J 7 bases; bases outside gene matches: 7. The CDR3 spans 14 residues. CDR1 and CDR2 from the germline V gene are MNHEY and SMNVEV (reference sequence). DNA of the CDR3: TGTGCCAGCGTACACAGGGGGTTGAATTCACCCCTCCACTTT. Its translation is CASVHRGLNSPLHF.